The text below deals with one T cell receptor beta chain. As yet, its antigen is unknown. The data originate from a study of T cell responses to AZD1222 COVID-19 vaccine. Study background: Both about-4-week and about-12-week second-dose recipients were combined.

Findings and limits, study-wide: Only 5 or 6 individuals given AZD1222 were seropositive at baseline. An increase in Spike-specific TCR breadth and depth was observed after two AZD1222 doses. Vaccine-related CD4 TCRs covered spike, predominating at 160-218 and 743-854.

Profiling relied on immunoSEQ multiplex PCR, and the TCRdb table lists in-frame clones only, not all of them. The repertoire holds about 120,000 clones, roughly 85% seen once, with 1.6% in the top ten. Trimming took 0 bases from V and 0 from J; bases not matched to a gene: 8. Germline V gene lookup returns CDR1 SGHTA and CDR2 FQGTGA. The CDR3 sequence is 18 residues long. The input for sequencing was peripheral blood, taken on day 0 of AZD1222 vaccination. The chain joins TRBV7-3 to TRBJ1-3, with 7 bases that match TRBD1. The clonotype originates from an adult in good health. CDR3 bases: TGTGCCAGCAGCTTAACTAGTAGACAGGGCGGCTCTGGAAACACCATATATTTT. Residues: CASSLTSRQGGSGNTIYF.